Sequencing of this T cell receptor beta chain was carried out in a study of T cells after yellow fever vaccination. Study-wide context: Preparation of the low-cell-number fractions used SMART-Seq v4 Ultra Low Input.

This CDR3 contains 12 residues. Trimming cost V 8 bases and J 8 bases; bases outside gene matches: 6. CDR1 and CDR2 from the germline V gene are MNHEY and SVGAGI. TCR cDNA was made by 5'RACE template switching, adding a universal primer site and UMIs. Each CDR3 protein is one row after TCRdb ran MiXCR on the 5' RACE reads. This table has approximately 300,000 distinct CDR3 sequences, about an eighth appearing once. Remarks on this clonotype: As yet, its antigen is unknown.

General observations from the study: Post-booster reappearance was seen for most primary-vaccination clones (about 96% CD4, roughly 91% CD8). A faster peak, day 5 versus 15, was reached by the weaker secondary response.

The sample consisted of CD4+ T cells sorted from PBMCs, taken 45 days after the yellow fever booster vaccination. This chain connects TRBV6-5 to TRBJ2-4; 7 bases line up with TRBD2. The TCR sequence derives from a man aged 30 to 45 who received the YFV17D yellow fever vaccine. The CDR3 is CASVGRGDIQYF. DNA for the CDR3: TGTGCCAGCGTAGGCCGGGGGGACATTCAGTACTTC.